The sequence of this T cell receptor (beta chain) was determined in a study of tumor-infiltrating lymphocytes in localized non-small cell lung cancer. Study-wide context: Several tumor histologies, both smoking statuses, and some post-neoadjuvant chemotherapy samples were included.

Regarding the study as a whole: No T-cell fraction difference was seen between IM1 and IM2 tumors. Tumors had more T cell infiltration than uninvolved lung, per TCRbeta sequencing and CD3 counts.

Libraries were prepared by immunoSEQ multiplex PCR; TCRdb keeps only in-frame clonotypes and omits some of them. The table shows 4,600 or so clones, with roughly 95% occurring only once. Turning to this clone: Its antigen is unidentified.

This CDR3 contains 17 residues. Trimming removed 6 bases from V and 0 bases from J, with 15 bases in between. The V gene's germline CDR1 is SEHNR and CDR2 FQNEAQ (reference sequence). Sequencing was performed on uninvolved lung tissue not adjacent to the tumor. The receptor was isolated from a human donor with non-small cell lung cancer. The rearrangement uses TRBV7-9 and TRBJ1-6, with D possibly matching TRBD1 (6 bases). The CDR3 DNA is TGTGCCAGCAGTCCTCAAGGGGGGAGCTCCTATAATTCACCCCTCCACTTT. Amino acid sequence: CASSPQGGSSYNSPLHF.